This passage covers 9 T cell receptor beta chains from one sample sequenced in a study of cytomegalovirus exposure and HLA in healthy donors. The PCR contained 60 Vbeta and 13 Jbeta primers. Here immunoSEQ multiplex PCR was the method, and the copy in TCRdb shows in-frame clones only, minus some. The sample lists roughly 180,000 clones, about 80% occurring once. The sequenced sample consisted of PBMCs. These receptors were collected from a man aged 18 to 29 in good health and CMV-seronegative.

This clone was observed once. The chain recombines TRBV7-9 with TRBJ1-4; tentative D call: TRBD1 (6 bases). The CDR3 covers 15 residues. V lost 2 bases, J lost 6 bases, and 13 bases lay in between. From germline, CDR1 is SEHNR and CDR2 FQNEAQ (reference sequence). The CDR3 loop is CASSLTGSSYEKLFF. The CDR3 coding sequence is TGTGCCAGCAGCTTAACAGGGTCATCCTATGAAAAACTGTTTTTT.

The chain uses TRBV25-1 and TRBJ2-7; possible D gene TRBD2, 7 bases. Germline assignment: CDR1 MGHDK and CDR2 SYGVNS. The CDR3 loop spans 18 amino acids. The V and J ends lost 4 bases and 10 bases respectively, with 32 bases between them. CDR3 DNA: TGTGCCAGCAGTGGGGGGGGCCGGGATCCGGGGGAGACTATCCATCAGTACTTC. Translation: CASSGGGRDPGETIHQYF.

The CDR3 region has the DNA TGTGCCAGCAGTCCCGGACTAGCGGGAGACACAGATACGCAGTATTTT. Its translation: CASSPGLAGDTDTQYF. The rearrangement joins TRBV28 to TRBJ2-3, with TRBD2 matching 13 bases. CDR1 is MDHEN and CDR2 is SYDVKM in the germline V gene. The trim removed 5 bases at V and 2 bases at J, leaving 4 bases unmatched. The length of the CDR3 is 16 residues.

This clone is a singleton in its sample. For the CDR3, the DNA is TGCAGCGTCAAGACAGGGTGGCACGAGCAGTACTTC. Translated: CSVKTGWHEQYF. The chain carries TRBV29-1 and TRBJ2-7, with 7 bases that match TRBD1. Germline V lookup: CDR1 SQVTM, CDR2 ANQGSEA. The CDR3 totals 12 residues. With 6 bases clipped from V and 5 bases from J, the junction kept 7 bases outside the gene matches.

V gene TRBV28 combines with J gene TRBJ2-7, with unresolved D. This CDR3 contains 13 residues. Germline V gene data show CDR1 as MDHEN and CDR2 as SYDVKM. V was trimmed by 5 bases and J by 2 bases, leaving 10 bases between them. The chain's CDR3 is CASSPPQTYEQYF. The DNA for the CDR3 is TGTGCCAGCAGTCCACCCCAGACCTACGAGCAGTACTTC.

This rearrangement joins TRBV5-4 to TRBJ1-2, with D tentatively TRBD1 (6 bases). Per the germline V gene, CDR1 is SGHNT and CDR2 is YYREEE (reference sequence). V lost 4 bases, J lost 3 bases, and 16 bases lay in between. CDR3 length equals 15 residues. The CDR3 DNA reads TGTGCCAGCAGCGCAACAGGGACGGATCACTATGGCTACACCTTC. The encoded protein is CASSATGTDHYGYTF. Based on the CDR3 plus reference TRBV5-4 and TRBJ1-2, the full variable domain is ETGVTQSPTHLIKTRGQQVTLRCSSQSGHNTVSWYQQALGQGPQFIFQYYREEENGRGNFPPRFSGLQFPNYSSELNVNALELDDSALYLCASSATGTDHYGYTFGSGTRLTVV.

The rearrangement joins TRBV6-4 to TRBJ1-2, with 11 bases lining up with TRBD1. V gave up 5 bases and J gave up 4 bases; unmatched junction bases: 9. The CDR3 has 16 residues. In germline, CDR1 is MRHNA, CDR2 SNTAGT. The CDR3 sequence: CASSSHPGTGGYGYTF. CDR3 in DNA: TGTGCCAGCAGTTCACATCCCGGGACAGGGGGCTATGGCTACACCTTC.

This chain links TRBV19 with TRBJ2-7; TRBD2 matches 11 bases. This CDR3 is built from 16 residues. V shed 4 bases, J shed 3 bases, and the junction held 8 bases outside the gene matches. The germline CDR1 and CDR2 sequences are LNHDA and SQIVND (reference sequence). This CDR3 reads CASSTGTSGSLYEQYF. The CDR3, as DNA: TGTGCCAGTAGTACGGGAACTAGCGGGAGTCTCTACGAGCAGTACTTC.

The rearrangement uses TRBV4-1 and TRBJ1-1; D remains ambiguous. Trimming took 2 bases from V and 7 from J, leaving 14 bases between them. Germline CDR1 and CDR2: MGHRA and YSYEKL. CDR3 length: 14 amino acids. CDR3 DNA sequence: TGCGCCAGCAGCCAATTGACCGCCCGGGGTGAAGCTTTCTTT. Translating gives CASSQLTARGEAFF.